This record looks at one T cell receptor beta chain sequence and its context. Its antigen is still unknown. The data derive from a study of cytomegalovirus exposure and HLA in healthy donors. Background on the study: A previous analysis identified approximately 110 million unique TCR beta sequences derived from about 180 million T cells. Study results and limitations: The study labeled about 160 TCR beta chains cytomegalovirus-associated. An Asian-associated ancestry cluster reportedly showed fewer N-insertions than the approximately 700-donor mean in a later analysis. Within an earlier analysis, most TCR beta V segments proved productive either about 87% or about 30% of the time.

The PCR ran on 60 Vbeta and 13 Jbeta primers. Sequenced by immunoSEQ multiplex PCR; TCRdb stores in-frame clones only, minus some. This table holds some 190,000 clones, about 85% found once. Germline CDR1 and CDR2: LGHNA and YSLEER. The V end lost 4 bases, the J end lost 5 bases, and 19 bases lay between the germline ends. This CDR3 spans 16 amino acids. This sequence joins TRBV4-3 and TRBJ2-3; a weak D match, TRBD2 (6 bases). This receptor was identified in a girl aged 10 to 17 in good health and CMV-seropositive. The sequencing sample was made of PBMCs. CDR3 coding DNA: TGCGCCAGCAGCCCGGGGGAGGCAGGGCTTGTAGATACGCAGTATTTT. It yields the protein CASSPGEAGLVDTQYF.